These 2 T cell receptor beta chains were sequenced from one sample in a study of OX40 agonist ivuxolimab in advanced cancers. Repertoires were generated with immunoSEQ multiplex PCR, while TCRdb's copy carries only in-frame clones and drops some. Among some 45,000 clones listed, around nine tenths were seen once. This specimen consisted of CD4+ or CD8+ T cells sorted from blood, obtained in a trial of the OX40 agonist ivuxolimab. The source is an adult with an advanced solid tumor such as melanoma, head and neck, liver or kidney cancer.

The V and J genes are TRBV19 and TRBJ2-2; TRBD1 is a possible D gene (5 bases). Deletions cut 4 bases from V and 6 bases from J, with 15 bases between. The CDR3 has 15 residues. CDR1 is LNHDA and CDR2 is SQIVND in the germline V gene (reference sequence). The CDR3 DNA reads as TGTGCCAGTAGTACGACGACAGTCCTATCCGGGGAGCTGTTTTTT. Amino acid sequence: CASSTTTVLSGELFF.

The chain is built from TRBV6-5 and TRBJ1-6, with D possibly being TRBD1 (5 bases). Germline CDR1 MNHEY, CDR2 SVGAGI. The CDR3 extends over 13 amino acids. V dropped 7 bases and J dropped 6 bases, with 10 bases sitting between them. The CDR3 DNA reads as TGTGCCAGCACTGCTGGGGGTAATTCACCCCTCCACTTT. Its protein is CASTAGGNSPLHF.